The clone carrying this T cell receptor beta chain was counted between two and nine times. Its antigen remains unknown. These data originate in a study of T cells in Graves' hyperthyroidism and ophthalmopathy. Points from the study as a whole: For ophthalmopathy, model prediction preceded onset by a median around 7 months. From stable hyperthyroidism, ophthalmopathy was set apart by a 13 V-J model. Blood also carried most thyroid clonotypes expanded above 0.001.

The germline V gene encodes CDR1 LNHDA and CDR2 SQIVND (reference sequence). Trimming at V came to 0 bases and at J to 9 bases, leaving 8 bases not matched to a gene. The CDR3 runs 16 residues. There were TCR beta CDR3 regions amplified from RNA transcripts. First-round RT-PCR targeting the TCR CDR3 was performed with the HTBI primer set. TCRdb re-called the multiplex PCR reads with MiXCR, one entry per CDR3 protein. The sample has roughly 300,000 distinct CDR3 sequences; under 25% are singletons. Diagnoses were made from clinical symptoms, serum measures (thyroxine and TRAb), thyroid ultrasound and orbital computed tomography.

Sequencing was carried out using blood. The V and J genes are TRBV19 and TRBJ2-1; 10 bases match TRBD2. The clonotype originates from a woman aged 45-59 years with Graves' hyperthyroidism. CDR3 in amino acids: CASSIDVTSGKVEQFF. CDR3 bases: TGTGCCAGTAGTATAGATGTCACTAGCGGGAAGGTTGAGCAGTTCTTC. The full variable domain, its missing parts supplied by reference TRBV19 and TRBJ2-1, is DGGITQSPKYLFRKEGQNVTLSCEQNLNHDAMYWYRQDPGQGLRLIYYSQIVNDFQKGDIAEGYSVSREKKESFPLTVTSAQKNPTAFYLCASSIDVTSGKVEQFFGPGTRLTVL.